A single sample gave rise to the 23 T cell receptor beta chains below, sequenced in a study of memory CD4+ T cells and cytomegalovirus serostatus. Method: immunoSEQ multiplex PCR; TCRdb's copy keeps in-frame clones and lacks some. The table shows 50,000 or so clones, with roughly 80% occurring only once. Single viable CD3+CD4+CD8-CD45RO+ cells were sorted as the memory CD4+ T cells. Sequenced input: memory CD4+ T cells from blood. The receptors stem from an adult in good health and CMV-seronegative.

J is TRBJ2-7 and V is TRBV27, with 10 bases lining up with TRBD2. V lost 3 bases to trimming and J lost 0 bases; unmatched junction nucleotides: 2. CDR1 and CDR2 from the germline V gene are MNHEY and SMNVEV (reference sequence). This CDR3 comprises 15 residues. The DNA of the CDR3 is TGTGCCAGCAGTTTTAGCGGGAGGCCCTCCTACGAGCAGTACTTC. It translates to CASSFSGRPSYEQYF.

This clone was observed a handful of times. The genes are TRBV28 and TRBJ2-1; TRBD2 matches at 7 bases. The germline V gene has CDR1 MDHEN and CDR2 SYDVKM. After removal of 6 bases from V and 8 bases from J, the junction contained 4 bases not matched to a gene. This CDR3 region has 12 residues. The CDR3: CASRPGLDEQFF. Written as DNA, the CDR3 is TGTGCCAGCAGGCCAGGACTAGATGAGCAGTTCTTC. Full variable domain (rest looked up from reference TRBV28 and TRBJ2-1): DVKVTQSSRYLVKRTGEKVFLECVQDMDHENMFWYRQDPGLGLRLIYFSYDVKMKEKGDIPEGYSVSREKKERFSLILESASTNQTSMYLCASRPGLDEQFFGPGTRLTVL.

This chain uses TRBV7-2 with TRBJ2-5; no clear D. This CDR3 is 15 amino acids long. V was cut by 3 bases and J by 0 bases, with 11 bases left in between. In germline, CDR1 is SGHTA, CDR2 FQGNSA. CDR3 amino acids: CASSFNPGHQETQYF. The CDR3, as DNA: TGTGCCAGCAGCTTTAACCCCGGGCACCAAGAGACCCAGTACTTC. Looking up the rest from reference TRBV7-2 and TRBJ2-5 gives the full variable domain: GAGVSQSPSNKVTEKGKDVELRCDPISGHTALYWYRQSLGQGLEFLIYFQGNSAPDKSGLPSDRFSAERTGGSVSTLTIQRTQQEDSAVYLCASSFNPGHQETQYFGPGTRLLVL.

The chain employs TRBV7-9 and TRBJ2-1; 11 nucleotides match TRBD2. The germline CDR1 and CDR2 sequences are SEHNR and FQNEAQ (reference sequence). The CDR3 length is 18 residues. The ends lost 5 bases at V and 0 bases at J; junction bases unmatched: 9. CDR3 sequence reads: CASSHGTSGLSSYNEQFF. The CDR3 DNA reads TGTGCCAGCAGCCATGGGACTAGCGGACTCAGCTCCTACAATGAGCAGTTCTTC.

In its sample, this clone was seen once. The chain employs TRBV5-8 and TRBJ1-2, with unresolved D. In germline, CDR1 is SGHTS, CDR2 YDEGEE. Deletions cut 0 bases from V and 4 bases from J, with 7 bases between. CDR3 length: 13 amino acids. Here the CDR3 DNA reads TGTGCCAGCAGCTTGGGGCCAATCTATGGCTACACCTTC. Translation: CASSLGPIYGYTF.

The CDR3 loop reads CAWSDGTSGQPQHF. CDR3 nucleotide sequence: TGTGCCTGGAGTGACGGGACCTCCGGGCAGCCCCAGCATTTT. The chain joins TRBV30 to TRBJ1-5; a weak D match, TRBD1 (5 bases). The CDR3 spans 14 residues. Trimming took 1 base from V and 7 from J, leaving 14 bases between them. Per germline, CDR1 GTSNPN and CDR2 SVGIG (reference sequence).

V usage is TRBV2 and J usage is TRBJ1-1, with a tentative D call TRBD1 (5 bases). The CDR3 covers 12 residues. Germline CDR1 SNHLY, CDR2 FYNNEI. V was trimmed by 7 bases and J by 10 bases, leaving 16 bases between them. CDR3 loop: CASTSGVRLAFF. DNA for the CDR3: TGTGCCAGCACTTCGGGGGTGAGATTAGCTTTCTTT.

The rearrangement uses TRBV21-1 and TRBJ2-4. TRBV21-1 is assigned pseudogene status. The CDR3 has 17 amino acids. As DNA, the CDR3 is TGTGCCAGCAGCATAAGGGCCCAGGAGCTAGCCAAAAACATTCAGTACTTC. Protein sequence: CASSIRAQELAKNIQYF.

This clone occurred a few times. The genes are TRBV25-1 and TRBJ1-2, with TRBD1 as a possible D gene (6 bases). The CDR3 runs to 13 residues. The germline CDR1 and CDR2 sequences are MGHDK and SYGVNS. Deletions cut 7 bases from V and 8 bases from J, with 17 bases between. The CDR3 is CASTAGQGTGYTF. The CDR3 DNA sequence: TGTGCCAGCACCGCGGGACAAGGGACCGGCTACACCTTC.

The chain couples TRBV18 to TRBJ1-2; maybe TRBD1 (6 bases). Germline-derived CDR1 and CDR2 are KGHSH and LQKENI. The CDR3 is made up of 16 amino acids. Between the trimmed V and J ends, which lost 1 base and 4 bases, there was a span of 16 bases. CDR3 coding DNA: TGTGCCAGCTCACCACTTCCGGGGGGCGAAGGCTATGGCTACACCTTC. Amino acid sequence: CASSPLPGGEGYGYTF.

This clone was recorded a few times. The rearrangement joins TRBV11-2 to TRBJ2-3; no clear D gene. Germline assignment: CDR1 SGHAT and CDR2 FQNNGV. The CDR3 spans 12 residues. The V and J ends lost 7 bases and 0 bases respectively, with 5 bases between them. In nucleotides, the CDR3 is TGTGCCAGCACGCCTAGCACAGATACGCAGTATTTT. Its translation: CASTPSTDTQYF. Full variable domain (outside the CDR3, taken from reference TRBV11-2 and TRBJ2-3): EAGVAQSPRYKIIEKRQSVAFWCNPISGHATLYWYQQILGQGPKLLIQFQNNGVVDDSQLPKDRFSAERLKGVDSTLKIQPAKLEDSAVYLCASTPSTDTQYFGPGTRLTVL.

V is TRBV7-2 and J is TRBJ2-7, with no clear D. CDR1 and CDR2 (germline): SGHTA, FQGNSA. This CDR3 comprises 13 residues. Trimming removed 5 bases at V and 5 bases at J, with 13 bases between. Written as DNA, the CDR3 is TGTGCCAGCAGCCGAGAACAGCTGCACGAGCAGTACTTC. This encodes CASSREQLHEQYF.

This clone was observed a few times. This chain joins TRBV7-9 and TRBJ1-5, with 8 bases identical to TRBD1. Germline V lookup: CDR1 SEHNR, CDR2 FQNEAQ (reference sequence). The CDR3 has 13 residues. J lost 1 base, V lost 11 bases, and 4 bases had no gene match. CDR3 region: CAGQGGSNQPQHF. The DNA for the CDR3 is TGTGCCGGACAGGGCGGCAGCAATCAGCCCCAGCATTTT.

V gene TRBV7-9 combines with J gene TRBJ1-5, with unresolved D. The CDR3 consists of 15 residues. V was trimmed by 5 bases and J by 0 bases, leaving 11 bases between them. Germline assignment: CDR1 SEHNR and CDR2 FQNEAQ (reference sequence). The CDR3 loop is CASSPDKYSNQPQHF. The CDR3 bases are TGTGCCAGCAGCCCAGACAAGTATAGCAATCAGCCCCAGCATTTT.

In this sample, this clone is medium-sized. The CDR3 loop is CASSREQGETNYGYTF. CDR3 bases: TGTGCCAGCAGCCGAGAACAGGGGGAGACTAACTATGGCTACACCTTC. The chain is built from TRBV5-4 and TRBJ1-2; 8 bases line up with TRBD1. J lost 0 bases, V lost 4 bases, and 8 bases had no gene match. The CDR3 is made up of 16 amino acids. Germline assignment: CDR1 SGHNT and CDR2 YYREEE (reference sequence). Using reference TRBV5-4 and TRBJ1-2 for the parts outside the CDR3, the full variable domain is ETGVTQSPTHLIKTRGQQVTLRCSSQSGHNTVSWYQQALGQGPQFIFQYYREEENGRGNFPPRFSGLQFPNYSSELNVNALELDDSALYLCASSREQGETNYGYTFGSGTRLTVV.

Concerning this clone: This sample includes further DNA sequences coding for the same CDR3. The rearrangement uses TRBV27 and TRBJ1-5; maybe TRBD1 (5 bases). The CDR3 extends over 13 amino acids. Germline V gene lookup returns CDR1 MNHEY and CDR2 SMNVEV (reference sequence). Trimming removed 4 bases at V and 4 bases at J, with 8 bases between. The CDR3 DNA follows: TGTGCCAGCAGTTGGGACCGTAATCAGCCCCAGCATTTT. Its protein is CASSWDRNQPQHF.

This clone was seen more than once but under ten times. V and J are TRBV10-3 and TRBJ2-3; tentatively, D is TRBD1 or TRBD2 (5 bases each). The V and J ends lost 7 bases and 3 bases respectively, with 14 bases between them. Germline values: CDR1 ENHRY, CDR2 SYGVKD. The CDR3 runs 14 residues. The CDR3 is CAIKGSTKTDTQYF. The CDR3 nucleotides are TGTGCCATCAAGGGGAGCACTAAGACAGATACGCAGTATTTT.

The V call is TRBV5-5, the J call TRBJ2-3; D is undetermined. V was clipped by 0 bases and J by 4 bases, with 15 bases between them. From germline, CDR1 is SGHKS and CDR2 YYEKEE (reference sequence). The CDR3 consists of 16 residues. The CDR3 protein is CASSLETGLAADTQYF. The CDR3 nucleotides read TGTGCCAGCAGCTTGGAGACGGGTTTGGCCGCAGATACGCAGTATTTT.

This clone has a single count. The chain combines TRBV7-2 with TRBJ1-1, with 10 nucleotides matching TRBD1. With V trimmed by 5 bases and J by 1 base, 7 bases remained unmatched. The CDR3 runs 16 residues. CDR1 is SGHTA, CDR2 FQGNSA, per germline. DNA of the CDR3: TGTGCCAGCAGCCTCCGGGACAGGGGTTCGAACACTGAAGCTTTCTTT. Amino acids: CASSLRDRGSNTEAFF.

The CDR3 DNA is TGTGCCAGCAGTATTGCAACGGGGGCAGGGGAGACCCAGTACTTC. It specifies CASSIATGAGETQYF. The rearrangement joins TRBV27 to TRBJ2-5; D tentatively reads TRBD1 or TRBD2 (6 bases each). Germline V gives CDR1 MNHEY, CDR2 SMNVEV (reference sequence). CDR3 length: 15 amino acids. Trimming shortened V by 5 bases and J by 5 bases, and 18 bases separated the two germline ends.

The chain has TRBV4-1 and TRBJ1-3; unclear D gene. This CDR3 comprises 14 residues. The ends were cut back, 3 bases at V and 9 bases at J, with 15 bases in the middle. Germline loops: CDR1 MGHRA, CDR2 YSYEKL. Here the CDR3 reads CASSQRTELGTIYF. CDR3 DNA: TGCGCCAGCAGCCAGAGGACGGAACTGGGCACCATATATTTT.

The genes are TRBV10-3 and TRBJ2-6, with TRBD1 matching 7 bases. Looked up from germline, CDR1 is ENHRY and CDR2 is SYGVKD. This CDR3 comprises 17 residues. V trimming: 5 bases; J trimming: 0 bases; junction bases outside the gene matches: 7. Here the CDR3 reads CAISRQGFDSGANVLTF. CDR3 sequence (DNA): TGTGCCATCAGTAGACAGGGCTTCGACTCTGGGGCCAACGTCCTGACTTTC.

Only one count was recorded for this clone. The CDR3 loop reads CASSVAGGEETQYF. In DNA form, the CDR3 reads TGCGCCAGCTCCGTAGCGGGGGGGGAAGAGACCCAGTACTTC. The chain recombines TRBV10-1 with TRBJ2-5; 11 bases fit TRBD2. This CDR3 spans 14 amino acids. Trimming at V came to 8 bases and at J to 3 bases, leaving 5 bases not matched to a gene. Per the germline V gene, CDR1 is WNHNN and CDR2 is SYGVQD (reference sequence).